This paragraph covers one TCR beta chain sequence. TCRdb's table, derived via immunoSEQ multiplex PCR, lists solely in-frame clones and lacks some. This sample has some 300,000 clones, with nearly 90% found just once. The sample comes from a study of blood T cell repertoires in COVID-19. At the level of the study: The United States, Italy and Spain provided the acute and convalescent COVID-19 samples.

Germline lookup yields CDR1 MNHEY and CDR2 SVGAGI. This CDR3 is built from 13 residues. The V end was cut by 7 bases, the J end by 8 bases, with 12 bases between. The sequencing sample was made of PBMCs or T cells enriched from blood (not recorded which). This clonotype was obtained from a woman in her fifties or sixties who had been exposed to COVID-19. This rearrangement joins TRBV6-5 to TRBJ1-6, with a weak D call TRBD1 (5 bases). In nucleotides, the CDR3 is TGTGCCAGCAAACCCCCAGGGTATTCACCCCTCCACTTT. Translation: CASKPPGYSPLHF.